The sequence of this T cell receptor (beta chain) was determined in a study of T cell responses to AZD1222 COVID-19 vaccine. Points from the study as a whole: It should be noted that donors were predominantly white British and more often female, and clonal diversity was possibly underestimated. Breadth and depth of Spike-specific TCRs rose after two AZD1222 doses. Repertoire samples came only from after the peak T cell response.

The protocol was immunoSEQ multiplex PCR, while the TCRdb copy is restricted to in-frame clones and leaves out a portion. The data contain about 100,000 clones, about 85% of them singletons. Comments on this clone: No antigen is known for it.

The V end lost 5 bases, the J end lost 5 bases, and 13 bases lay between the germline ends. Looked up from germline, CDR1 is SGHNT and CDR2 is YENEEA. The CDR3 totals 13 residues. This sequence joins TRBV11-3 and TRBJ2-7, with D perhaps matching TRBD1 (6 bases). This TCR derives from an adult in good health. This material consisted of peripheral blood, taken on day 0 of AZD1222 vaccination. The CDR3 here is CASSPGTKHEQYF. DNA for the CDR3: TGTGCCAGCAGCCCAGGGACAAAGCACGAGCAGTACTTC.